This TCR beta chain stems from a study of T cells in Graves' hyperthyroidism and ophthalmopathy. Notes on the study in general: Ophthalmopathy stood apart from stable hyperthyroidism in a 13 V-J model. The majority of expanded thyroid clonotypes above 0.001 also appeared in blood.

RNA transcripts gave rise to amplified TCR beta CDR3 regions. Carried out on the TCR CDR3, a first-round RT-PCR used the HTBI primer set. TCRdb called the multiplex PCR reads again in MiXCR, with one record for every CDR3 protein. The sample holds fewer than 650,000 distinct CDR3 sequences, roughly 15% seen once. This clonotype was observed many times. Its antigen is not identified. Trimming stripped 3 bases from V and 3 bases from J, with 6 bases between. This CDR3 region has 12 residues. Germline lookup yields CDR1 DFQATT and CDR2 SNEGSKA (reference sequence). The receptor's source is a woman between 40 and 50 years old with Graves' ophthalmopathy. The sequenced sample was blood. This rearrangement joins TRBV20-1 to TRBJ1-5; D unresolved. CDR3 coding DNA: TGCAGTGCTAGTACAGTCAATCAGCCCCAGCATTTT. It encodes CSASTVNQPQHF.